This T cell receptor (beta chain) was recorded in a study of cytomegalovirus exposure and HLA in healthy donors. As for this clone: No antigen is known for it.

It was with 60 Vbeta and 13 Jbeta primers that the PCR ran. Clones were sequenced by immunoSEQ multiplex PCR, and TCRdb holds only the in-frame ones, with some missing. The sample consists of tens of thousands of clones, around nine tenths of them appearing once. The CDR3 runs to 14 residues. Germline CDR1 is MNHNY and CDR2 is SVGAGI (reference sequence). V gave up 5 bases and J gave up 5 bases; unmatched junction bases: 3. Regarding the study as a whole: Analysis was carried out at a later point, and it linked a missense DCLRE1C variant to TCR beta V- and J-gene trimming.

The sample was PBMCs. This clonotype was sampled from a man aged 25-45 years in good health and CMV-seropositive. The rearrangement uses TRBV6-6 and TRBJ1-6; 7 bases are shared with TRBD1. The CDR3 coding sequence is TGTGCCAGCAGTACTCAGGGGGATAATTCACCCCTCCACTTT. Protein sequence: CASSTQGDNSPLHF.